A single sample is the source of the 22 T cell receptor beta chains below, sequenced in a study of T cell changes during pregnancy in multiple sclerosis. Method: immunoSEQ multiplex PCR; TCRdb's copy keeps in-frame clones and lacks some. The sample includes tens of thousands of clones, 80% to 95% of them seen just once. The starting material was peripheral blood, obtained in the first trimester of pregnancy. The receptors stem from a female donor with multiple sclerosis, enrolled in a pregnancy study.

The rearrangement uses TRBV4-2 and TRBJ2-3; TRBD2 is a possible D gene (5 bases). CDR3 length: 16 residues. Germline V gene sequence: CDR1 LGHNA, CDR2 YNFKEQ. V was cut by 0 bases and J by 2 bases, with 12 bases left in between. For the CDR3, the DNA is TGTGCCAGCAGCCAAGATGGAGCGGAGCCCACAGATACGCAGTATTTT. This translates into CASSQDGAEPTDTQYF.

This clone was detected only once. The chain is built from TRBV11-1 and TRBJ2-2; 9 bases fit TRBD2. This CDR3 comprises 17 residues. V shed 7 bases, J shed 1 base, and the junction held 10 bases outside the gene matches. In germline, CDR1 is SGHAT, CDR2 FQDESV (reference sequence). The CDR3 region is CASTRRVTSGNTGELFF. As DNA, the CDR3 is TGTGCCAGCACCAGGAGGGTGACTAGCGGGAACACCGGGGAGCTGTTTTTT.

CDR3 sequence reads: CASSLNLGGSFYEQYF. Here the CDR3 DNA reads TGTGCCAGTAGCCTCAATCTAGGCGGGAGCTTCTACGAGCAGTACTTC. The genes are TRBV19 and TRBJ2-7; 7 bases are shared with TRBD2. From germline, CDR1 is LNHDA and CDR2 SQIVND (reference sequence). With 6 bases clipped from V and 3 bases from J, the junction kept 14 bases outside the gene matches. The CDR3 spans 16 residues. The full variable domain, its missing parts supplied by reference TRBV19 and TRBJ2-7, is DGGITQSPKYLFRKEGQNVTLSCEQNLNHDAMYWYRQDPGQGLRLIYYSQIVNDFQKGDIAEGYSVSREKKESFPLTVTSAQKNPTAFYLCASSLNLGGSFYEQYFGPGTRLTVT.

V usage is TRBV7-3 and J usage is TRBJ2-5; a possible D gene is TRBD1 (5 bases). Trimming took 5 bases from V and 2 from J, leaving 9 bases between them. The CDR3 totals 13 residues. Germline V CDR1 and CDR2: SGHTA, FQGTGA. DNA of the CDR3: TGTGCCAGCAGCGGGCAGGGTCAAGAGACCCAGTACTTC. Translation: CASSGQGQETQYF.

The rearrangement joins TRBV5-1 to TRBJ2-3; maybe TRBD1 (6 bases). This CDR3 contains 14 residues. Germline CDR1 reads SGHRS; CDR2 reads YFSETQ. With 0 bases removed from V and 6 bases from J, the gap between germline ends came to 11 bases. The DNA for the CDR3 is TGCGCCAGCAGCTTGGATGGGGGCGCGGATACGCAGTATTTT. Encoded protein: CASSLDGGADTQYF. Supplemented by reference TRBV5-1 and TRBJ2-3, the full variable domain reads KAGVTQTPRYLIKTRGQQVTLSCSPISGHRSVSWYQQTPGQGLQFLFEYFSETQRNKGNFPGRFSGRQFSNSRSEMNVSTLELGDSALYLCASSLDGGADTQYFGPGTRLTVL.

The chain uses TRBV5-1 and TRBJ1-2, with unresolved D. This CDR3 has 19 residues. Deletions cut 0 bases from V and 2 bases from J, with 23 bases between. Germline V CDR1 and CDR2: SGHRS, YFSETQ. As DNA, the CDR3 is TGCGCCAGCAGCTTGGTGGGCAGCGGCCTCGAAAGGGCCAACTATGGCTACACCTTC. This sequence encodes CASSLVGSGLERANYGYTF.

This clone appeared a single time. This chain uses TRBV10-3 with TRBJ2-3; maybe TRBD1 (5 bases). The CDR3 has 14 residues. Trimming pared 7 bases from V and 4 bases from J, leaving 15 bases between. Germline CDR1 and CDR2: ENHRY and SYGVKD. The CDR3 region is CAITDELGPDTQYF. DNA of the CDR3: TGTGCCATCACTGACGAATTGGGGCCAGATACGCAGTATTTT.

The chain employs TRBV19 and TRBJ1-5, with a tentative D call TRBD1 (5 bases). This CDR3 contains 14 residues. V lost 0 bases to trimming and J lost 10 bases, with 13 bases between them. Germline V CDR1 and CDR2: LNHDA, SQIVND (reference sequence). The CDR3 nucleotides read TGTGCCAGTAGTATAGAGGGGGGTGACGGACCCCAGCATTTT. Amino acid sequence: CASSIEGGDGPQHF.

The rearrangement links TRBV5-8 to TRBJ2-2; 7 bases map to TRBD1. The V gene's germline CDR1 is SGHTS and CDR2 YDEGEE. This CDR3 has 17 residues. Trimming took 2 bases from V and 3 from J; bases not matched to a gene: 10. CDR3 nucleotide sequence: TGTGCCAGCAGCTTAGTCGCTGGGACAGCCTACACCGGGGAGCTGTTTTTT. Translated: CASSLVAGTAYTGELFF.

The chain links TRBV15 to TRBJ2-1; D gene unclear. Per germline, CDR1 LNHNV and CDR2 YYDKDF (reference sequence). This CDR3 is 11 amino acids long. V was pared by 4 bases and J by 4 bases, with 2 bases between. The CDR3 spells CATSTYNEQFF. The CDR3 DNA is TGTGCCACCAGCACATACAATGAGCAGTTCTTC. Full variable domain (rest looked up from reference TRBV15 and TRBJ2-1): DAMVIQNPRYQVTQFGKPVTLSCSQTLNHNVMYWYQQKSSQAPKLLFHYYDKDFNNEADTPDNFQSRRPNTSFCFLDIRSPGLGDTAMYLCATSTYNEQFFGPGTRLTVL.

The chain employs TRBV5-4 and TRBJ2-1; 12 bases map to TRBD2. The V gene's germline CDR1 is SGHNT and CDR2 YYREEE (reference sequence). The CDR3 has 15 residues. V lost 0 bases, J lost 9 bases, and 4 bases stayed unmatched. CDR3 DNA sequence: TGTGCCAGCAGCTTGGAACTAGCGGGGGGTGCTGAGCAGTTCTTC. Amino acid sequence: CASSLELAGGAEQFF. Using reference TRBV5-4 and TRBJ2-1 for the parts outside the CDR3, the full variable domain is ETGVTQSPTHLIKTRGQQVTLRCSSQSGHNTVSWYQQALGQGPQFIFQYYREEENGRGNFPPRFSGLQFPNYSSELNVNALELDDSALYLCASSLELAGGAEQFFGPGTRLTVL.

The CDR3: CATSTGPSGNTIYF. For the CDR3, the DNA is TGTGCCACTTCCACCGGTCCCTCTGGAAACACCATATATTTT. This sequence joins TRBV19 and TRBJ1-3; no reliable D call. The CDR3 runs 14 residues. Germline CDR1 reads LNHDA; CDR2 reads SQIVND (reference sequence). Between the trimmed V and J ends, which lost 10 bases and 0 bases, there was a span of 13 bases.

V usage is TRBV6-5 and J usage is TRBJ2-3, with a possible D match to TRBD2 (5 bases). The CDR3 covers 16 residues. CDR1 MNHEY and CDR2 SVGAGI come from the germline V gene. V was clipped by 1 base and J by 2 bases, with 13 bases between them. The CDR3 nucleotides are TGTGCCAGCAGTTACTGGTCCGGGGTCCCCACAGATACGCAGTATTTT. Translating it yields CASSYWSGVPTDTQYF.

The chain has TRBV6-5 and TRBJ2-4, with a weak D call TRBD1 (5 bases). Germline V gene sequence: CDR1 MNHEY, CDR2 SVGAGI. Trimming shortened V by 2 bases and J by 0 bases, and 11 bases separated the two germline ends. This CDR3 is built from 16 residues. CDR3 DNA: TGTGCCAGCAGTTACGACAGAACCGTAGCCAAAAACATTCAGTACTTC. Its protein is CASSYDRTVAKNIQYF.

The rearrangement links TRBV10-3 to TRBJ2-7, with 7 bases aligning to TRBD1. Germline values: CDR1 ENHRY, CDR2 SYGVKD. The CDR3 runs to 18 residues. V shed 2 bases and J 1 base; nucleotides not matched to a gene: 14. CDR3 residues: CAISEELVRTGASYEQYF. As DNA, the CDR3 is TGTGCCATCAGTGAGGAACTGGTGCGAACAGGGGCATCCTACGAGCAGTACTTC.

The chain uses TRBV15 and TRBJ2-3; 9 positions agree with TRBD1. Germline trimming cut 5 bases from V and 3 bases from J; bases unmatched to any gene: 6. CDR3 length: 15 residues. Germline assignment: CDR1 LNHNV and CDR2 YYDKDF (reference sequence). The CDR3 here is CATSGPGQGTDTQYF. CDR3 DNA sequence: TGTGCCACCAGCGGTCCGGGACAGGGTACAGATACGCAGTATTTT.

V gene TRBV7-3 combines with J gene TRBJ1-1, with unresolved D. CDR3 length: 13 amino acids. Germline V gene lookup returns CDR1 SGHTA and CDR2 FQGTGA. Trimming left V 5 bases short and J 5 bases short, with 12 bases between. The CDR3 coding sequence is TGTGCCAGCAGCACCGCCCCGGGGACTGAAGCTTTCTTT. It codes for CASSTAPGTEAFF.

The CDR3 DNA follows: TGTGCTAGTGGTGCGCAGGGGACTGGAAACACCATATATTTT. Protein sequence: CASGAQGTGNTIYF. The chain employs TRBV12-5 and TRBJ1-3; a possible D gene is TRBD1 (6 bases). Between the trimmed V and J ends, which lost 5 bases and 2 bases, there was a span of 10 bases. CDR1 and CDR2 (germline): LGHNT, FRNRAP. The CDR3 has 14 amino acids.

CDR3 sequence (DNA): TGTGCCAGCAGTTCGTTGAGACTAGCGGGGGACAATGAGCAGTTCTTC. It translates to CASSSLRLAGDNEQFF. This sequence joins TRBV28 and TRBJ2-1, with 12 positions matching TRBD2. V was pared by 4 bases and J by 5 bases, with 6 bases of the junction left unmatched. CDR3 size: 16 residues. Germline V gives CDR1 MDHEN, CDR2 SYDVKM.

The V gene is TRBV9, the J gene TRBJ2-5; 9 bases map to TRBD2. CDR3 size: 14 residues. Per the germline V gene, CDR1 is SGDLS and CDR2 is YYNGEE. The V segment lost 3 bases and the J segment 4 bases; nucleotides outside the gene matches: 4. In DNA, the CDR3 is TGTGCCAGCAGCGCAAGCGGGGGGAGAGAGACCCAGTACTTC. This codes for CASSASGGRETQYF.

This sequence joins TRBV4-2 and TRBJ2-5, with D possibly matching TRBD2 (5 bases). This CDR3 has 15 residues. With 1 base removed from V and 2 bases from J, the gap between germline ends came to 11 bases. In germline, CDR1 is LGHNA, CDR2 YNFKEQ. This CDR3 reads CASSQVAGKQETQYF. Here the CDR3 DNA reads TGTGCCAGCAGCCAAGTGGCCGGGAAACAAGAGACCCAGTACTTC.

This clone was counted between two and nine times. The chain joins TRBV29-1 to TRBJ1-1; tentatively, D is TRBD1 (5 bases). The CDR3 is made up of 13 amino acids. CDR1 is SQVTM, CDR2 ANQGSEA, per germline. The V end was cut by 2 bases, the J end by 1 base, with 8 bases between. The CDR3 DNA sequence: TGCAGCGTTGAAAGACAGCAGAACACTGAAGCTTTCTTT. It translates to CSVERQQNTEAFF. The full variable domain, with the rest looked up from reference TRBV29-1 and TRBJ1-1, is SAVISQKPSRDICQRGTSLTIQCQVDSQVTMMFWYRQQPGQSLTLIATANQGSEATYESGFVIDKFPISRPNLTFSTLTVSNMSPEDSSIYLCSVERQQNTEAFFGQGTRLTVV.